This is a list of T cell receptor beta chains from one sample in a study of persistence of HIV-infected CD4 T cells. Their specific antigens are unknown. TCRdb keeps only in-frame clones here, not all; method: immunoSEQ multiplex PCR. The sample holds more than 30,000 clones, roughly 82% seen once. The sequences come from CD4+ T cells sorted from PBMCs after approximately 20-hour stimulation, collected from a patient who received antiretroviral therapy. The receptors come from an adult woman with HIV who was CMV-seropositive. Both conserved end residues are part of each CDR3.

v_call	j_call	cdr3_aa
TRBV18	TRBJ2-7	CASSPPSSSYEQYF
TRBV28	TRBJ1-6	CASSETGTGSYNSPLHF
TRBV19	TRBJ1-1	CASSKATNTEAFF
TRBV9	TRBJ2-1	CASSPTLGGGRLYNEQFF
TRBV18	TRBJ1-1	CASSPLGTWNTEAFF
TRBV7-9	TRBJ2-7	CASSLVVTGGLEQYF
TRBV28	TRBJ2-1	CASSAGGSTREQFF
TRBV3-1/TRBV3-2	TRBJ2-1	CASSQRRETRYNEQFF
TRBV19	TRBJ1-5	CASSIRVVDLRGAQPQHF
TRBV7-2	TRBJ1-1	CASSLDSPAFF
TRBV30	TRBJ2-6	CAGGVQPGANVLTF
TRBV29-1	TRBJ2-4	CSVEDYGRWQGAAKNIQYF
TRBV10-3	TRBJ1-1	CAISESGQGAGSTEAFF
TRBV28	TRBJ2-7	CASSPYTIEQYF
TRBV5-1	TRBJ1-3	CASQDSGNTIYF
TRBV6-5	TRBJ1-1	CASSIQPANTEAFF
TRBV2	TRBJ1-4	CASSEGGSWEKLFF
TRBV7-8	TRBJ1-2	CASSQSGQLYTF
TRBV7-9	TRBJ1-1	CASSRPGGGAEAFF
TRBV25-1	TRBJ2-7	CASSVTSGAYEQYF
TRBV6-1	TRBJ1-1	CASSEDRGGTEAFF
TRBV28	TRBJ1-2	CASSLLGGDYGYTF
TRBV3-1/TRBV3-2	TRBJ2-3	CASSSSGSAGDTQYF
TRBV18	TRBJ2-7	CASSPTGLPSYEQYF
TRBV7-9	TRBJ2-2	CASSPEGVSGELFF
TRBV2	TRBJ2-1	CASTLHNEQFF
TRBV24-1	TRBJ1-6	CATSDAGTVNSPLHF
TRBV20-1	TRBJ2-5	CSASRPSGGNQETQYF
TRBV6-5	TRBJ1-2	CASSKGRPSNYGYTF
TRBV6-2/TRBV6-3	TRBJ1-2	CASSYNSGPRGYTF
TRBV2	TRBJ1-2	CASKKDNGYTF
TRBV24-1	TRBJ1-2	CATSVDRDYGYTF
TRBV6-5	TRBJ2-1	CASSYGLSVPNREQFF
TRBV2	TRBJ1-2	CASSEASTDGYGYTF
TRBV18	TRBJ2-1	CASSPIGLEGNEQFF
TRBV5-1	TRBJ2-5	CASRLAGSQETQYF
TRBV3-1/TRBV3-2	TRBJ2-5	CASSQAETQYF
TRBV2	TRBJ2-3	CASTTEGPRTDTQYF
TRBV7-2	TRBJ1-3	CASSPGGTGKGNTIYF
TRBV13	TRBJ1-1	CASSSAIGTGGRLNTEAFF
TRBV12-3/TRBV12-4	TRBJ1-2	CASSAAARRGYTF
TRBV7-2	TRBJ1-4	CASSPALQSTNEKLFF
TRBV5-8	TRBJ1-5	CASSYHVGDYSNQPQHF
TRBV6-4	TRBJ1-6	CASSDSPGNSPLHF
TRBV5-1	TRBJ2-3	CASSLSGTGSTDTQYF
TRBV24-1	TRBJ1-2	CATSDSSLGMANYGYTF